This T cell receptor (beta chain) was retrieved from a study of cytomegalovirus exposure and HLA in healthy donors. 13 Jbeta primers and 60 Vbeta primers were used for the PCR. The method was immunoSEQ multiplex PCR; TCRdb's version includes in-frame clones alone and lacks a portion of them. The sample includes about 140,000 clones, around 90% of them seen just once. Note on this clone: Its target is unknown.

The CDR3 is 13 amino acids. V shed 5 bases, J shed 4 bases, and the junction held 2 bases outside the gene matches. Germline CDR1 is SGHNT and CDR2 is YYREEE (reference sequence). The study, taken as a whole, reports: In a later analysis, at a false discovery rate of 0.05, under 20,000 TCR beta sequences matched HLA alleles. Per a prior analysis, the majority of TCR beta V segments were productive roughly 87% or roughly 30% of the time. It was confirmed in vitro that a few of the CMV-associated chains were specific for CMV antigens.

When sampled, the donors appeared nominally healthy, though they likely had unrecorded immune exposures. The sample taken for sequencing was PBMCs. The TCR originated in a woman between 35 and 50 years old in good health and CMV-seronegative. The rearrangement links TRBV5-4 to TRBJ2-1, with 8 bases fitting TRBD2. This CDR3 reads CASRRGEYNEQFF. The CDR3 nucleotides are TGTGCCAGCAGGCGGGGGGAATACAATGAGCAGTTCTTC.